This TCR beta chain was identified in a study of cytomegalovirus exposure and HLA in healthy donors (TCRdb year 2017). For context, the study as a whole: In an earlier analysis of under 600 of the donors, 250 to 350 Gb of sequence data and some 100 million unique TCR beta sequences from 180 million or so T cells were reported. An early release covering 500 to 750 HLA-typed donors comprised about 320 gigabases of sequencing data and approximately 80 million unique TCR sequences. Of the 300 to 500 genotyped donors, less than 85% were placed in the genetic ancestry cluster associated with self-reported Caucasian donors. The study aimed to test whether signatures of past pathogen exposure could be identified by cataloging public T cell receptors. The study used immunosequencing to profile the T cell repertoires of approximately 630 subjects and linked those repertoires to cytomegalovirus serostatus. Besides the first cohort of around 700 subjects, a separate validation cohort made up of roughly 120 different subjects was used. The study combined high-throughput TCR immunosequencing, statistical association of individual TCRs with disease status, and machine learning to predict cytomegalovirus infection status. A later analysis re-examined previously published TCR beta repertoires from roughly 650 donors and added high-resolution HLA genotyping to investigate patterns of TCR occurrence. Rather than drawing on any new phenotypic data, the later analysis identified candidate immune exposures from TCR beta sequences and the way those sequences occurred across donors. In an earlier analysis of 500 to 650 of the donors, high-throughput TCR beta sequencing was used to judge whether each TCR beta V gene segment behaved as functional or pseudogenic. Donor age, sex, ethnicity and CMV serostatus were compiled alongside the repertoire data. A later genetic analysis took genome-wide SNP genotypes for about 60% of the roughly 670 donors and used that subset as a discovery cohort. All discovery cohort repertoires had been generated on a single sequencing platform. HLA typing included class I and class II loci at four-digit resolution. The number of donors typed differed by locus, with about 629-630 for A, B, C, DRB1 and DQB1, 522 for DQA1, about 610 for DPA1, and under 490 for DPB1. About five DR-DQ haplotypes were handled as single units for association and clustering because linkage in the cohort was strong. Among several hundred genotyped donors of the cohort, an average of approximately 200,000 unique TCR beta nucleotide sequences was sequenced per donor, of which roughly 18% were non-productive. What the study reported, not specific to this receptor: Because some donors lacked HLA typing at each locus, the association tests relied only on the typed subset. Only TCR beta chains were sequenced in this cohort, and the absence of alpha or paired-chain data limited detectable features. According to the authors, the approach could potentially be generalized to other disease states and immunological phenotypes. An earlier analysis of approximately 590 of the donors showed that most TCR beta V segments appeared in productive rearrangements either about 87% or about 30% of the time, which broadly matched IMGT annotations. At a false discovery rate of 0.05, a later analysis linked about 16,000 TCR beta sequences to specific HLA alleles. When HLA alleles, especially DR and DQ, strongly co-occurred, TCR associations were difficult to assign to individual alleles. Compared with equally common non-associated chains, HLA-associated TCR beta chains in a later analysis were more clonally expanded and had lower generation probabilities. The sequencing pipeline was judged likely to have produced a cluster of highly shared sequence variants as a technical artifact. Several of the top co-occurrence clusters appeared to be linked to parvovirus B19, influenza, CMV and Epstein-Barr virus, according to a later analysis. Presence/absence analyses assumed roughly uniform sequencing depth across donors, an assumption that may not hold. Cytomegalovirus status was reported to be diagnosed by the classifier with high specificity and sensitivity in both the original and validation cohorts. Some IMGT-functional V segments, including TRBV6-2 and TRBV6-3, could not be told apart with the 87-base-pair reads, so those segments were excluded. In a later analysis, TCR association rates were found to vary across HLA loci, with the most associated TCRs seen for DRB1 alleles and the fewest for HLA-C alleles. While some public TCRs were present in many individuals, most TCR sequences turned up only very rarely across donors. Linkage disequilibrium might explain the correlated functional status among segregating V segments, but an unknown experimental factor could not be ruled out. A few of the identified cytomegalovirus-associated TCR beta chains were confirmed in vitro to be specific for cytomegalovirus antigens. In a later genetic analysis, fewer N-insertions in productive TCRs were reported among donors in an Asian-associated ancestry cluster than the approximately 710-donor mean. For the cohort, immune exposure information was limited to CMV serostatus. Seventeen rarely observed V segments, including chromosome 9 orphons, were excluded from the earlier analysis of several hundred of the donors because counts were too low. The study gave a list of over 150 TCR beta chains associated with cytomegalovirus. A later analysis found that most CMV-associated TCR beta chains appeared HLA-restricted, with HLA associations seemingly driven largely by CMV exposure. A further reported finding was that TCR beta sequences accurately predicted the HLA-A and HLA-B alleles for most subjects in the first cohort. V-gene and J-gene trimming of TCR beta chains was associated with a missense DCLRE1C variant in a later genetic analysis, and the association was replicated in an independent cohort.

The library was built by means of the immunoSEQ multiplex PCR assay. For the multiplex PCR, a mixture combining 60 forward primers for TCR Vbeta segments and 13 reverse primers for TCR Jbeta segments was used. Amplification of the CDR3 region of rearranged TCR beta genes was performed with a multiplex PCR assay on genomic DNA. Amplified TCR beta libraries were sequenced as 87-base-pair reads on the Illumina HiSeq System. Concerning the study's data processing: Across the 670 or so repertoires, a later analysis counted tens of millions of unique TCR beta chains, approximately 10 million of which were shared by at least two donors. To remove PCR and sequencing errors, raw reads were error-corrected and collapsed into unique sequences using a nearest-neighbor algorithm that merged closely related sequences. CDR3 sequences were aligned to IMGT reference sequences to assign V, D and J gene segments. For a sequence to be retained, at least a six-nucleotide match to both a V gene segment and a J gene segment was required. Rearrangements were classified as productive when the CDR3 lacked stop codons and remained in frame with V and J, and all other rearrangements were classified as non-productive. CDR3 was defined by IMGT convention, running from the second conserved V-encoded cysteine to the conserved J-encoded phenylalanine. The earlier analysis of about 570 of the donors excluded any sequence lacking an unambiguous match to a single V gene segment. An earlier analysis of a few hundred of the donors classified V segments as functional when productive rearrangements were above 56.7% and as segregating when the standard deviation between donors was above 5%. A statistical classification framework was developed to diagnose cytomegalovirus status using the catalog of TCR beta chain sequences. A later analysis assigned V and J genes by comparing TCR nucleotide sequences with IMGT/GENE-DB human TR gene sequences. A later analysis assigned CDR3 sequences and most-parsimonious VDJ recombination scenarios with the TCRdist pipeline. A later analysis defined each TCR beta chain by its CDR3 amino acid sequence plus V-gene family, and excluded reads lacking a unique V-gene family. In a later analysis, 450 to 600 highly shared, low-generation-probability nucleotide sequences were removed to address suspected cross-contamination and a sequencing artifact. In a later analysis, a clonal expansion index for each public chain was calculated from normalized within-repertoire ranks of inferred template counts. Generation probabilities in a later analysis came from a VDJ recombination model fitted to out-of-frame rearrangements, and those results were checked against IGoR. A later analysis scored TCR-TCR, TCR-HLA and TCR-CMV co-occurrence with hypergeometric tests, applying a repertoire-size bias correction to TCR pairs. In a later analysis, false discovery rates were estimated by permuting HLA or CMV assignments 20 times. In a later analysis, co-occurring TCRs were grouped using DBSCAN, with TCRdist sequence similarity added in when clustering inside HLA-allele-positive subsets. Co-occurrence clustering excluded repertoires with fewer than 30,000 or more than 120,000 public chains, plus five with anomalous nucleotide sharing. TCRdb stores this immuneACCESS table with in-frame sequences only. Part of the clones is absent; in the studies checked, under half of the shortfall reflects unresolved V genes, and no reason is known for the rest. V and J calls and clone size are those listed in that table; D and trimming were worked out from the DNA. The sample records approximately 110,000 clones, approximately 81% of which are singletons. Roughly 2.3% of the sample belongs to the ten largest clones.

In total, fewer than 750 healthy bone marrow donors made up the cohort. At the time of sampling, all cohort members were nominally healthy, though unrecorded immune exposures were likely present. The donor tested CMV seronegative and was one of the 352 seronegative cohort members. A peripheral blood sample was collected from each donor, and TCR beta sequencing was performed on peripheral blood mononuclear cells. Genomic DNA was extracted from the blood cell samples with the Qiagen DNeasy Blood Extraction Kit. At the junction V is shortened by 5 bases and J by 8 bases, with 16 bases in between. Its CDR3 holds 14 amino acids, cysteine through phenylalanine. Here the CDR3 DNA is all that survives: 42 bases in frame from base 1. The germline V gene supplies CDR1 MDHEN and CDR2 SYDVKM. About this clone: The clone's antigen remains unknown. Per-base quality was not reported, and no clone a single base away is much larger than it.

The sample was PBMCs. This chain is built from TRBV28 and TRBJ2-1, with TRBD2 tentatively as D gene (5 bases match). This receptor was obtained from a woman aged 30 to 39 in good health and CMV-seronegative. The CDR3 loop reads CASSPRTVAHEQFF. Read as DNA, the sequence is TGTGCCAGCAGTCCCCGGACTGTGGCACATGAGCAGTTCTTC.